The next 32 T cell receptor beta chains were all read from a single sample in a study of naive and memory T cell subsets (dated by TCRdb to about 2017). Receptor amplification or capture employed UMI-ligation and nested PCR. Sequenced using an Illumina MiSeq. For the blood and skin samples, reverse transcription of TCR RNA was done with SuperScript IV along with alpha and beta constant region primers. Using fastp at Q25 and MiXCR, TCRdb reprocessed the public reads and kept productive beta chains. Under each unique CDR3 protein, matching rows form one entry showing the most common genes and DNA. Counted in this sample were 18,000 or so distinct CDR3 sequences; 7.5% to 10% of them appeared once. Approximately 6.2% of the sample belongs to the ten largest clones. Reading the label with the study, this specimen's treatment or condition is: skin biopsy from PPD injection site in Mantoux-positive individual. Total RNA, without cell sorting, was DNase treated with RQ1 DNase before reverse transcription, targeting 1 to 1000 ng input.

The source was skin, collected from a tuberculin skin test site. The receptors originated from an adult in good health.

The chain has TRBV28 and TRBJ2-1; maybe TRBD1 (5 bases). Per germline, CDR1 MDHEN and CDR2 SYDVKM. The V end lost 1 base, the J end lost 0 bases, and 10 bases lay between the germline ends. CDR3 size: 16 residues. The CDR3 DNA reads as TGTGCCAGCAGTTTATTGGGGCAGAGCTCCTACAATGAGCAGTTCTTC. Its translation is CASSLLGQSSYNEQFF.

The V gene is TRBV6-5, the J gene TRBJ2-7; 7 bases map to TRBD1. The junction had 6 bases not matched to a gene; V was cut back by 5 bases and J by 5 bases. The CDR3 is 13 residues long. Germline V gives CDR1 MNHEY, CDR2 SVGAGI. The CDR3 nucleotides are TGTGCCAGCAGTGCGACAGGGTTTCACGAGCAGTACTTC. Translation gives CASSATGFHEQYF.

This clonotype is deemed medium-sized. The genes are TRBV5-5 and TRBJ2-6; D perhaps matches TRBD1 (6 bases). The germline gives CDR1 SGHKS, CDR2 YYEKEE (reference sequence). V lost 4 bases to trimming and J lost 0 bases, with 17 bases between them. The CDR3 extends over 18 amino acids. The CDR3 DNA reads as TGTGCCAGCAGCCTACAGGGTGACACTCTCTCTGGGGCCAACGTCCTGACTTTC. Its protein product is CASSLQGDTLSGANVLTF.

This clonotype has just a few counts. CDR3 loop: CSASQSRDRGSRLETQYF. For the CDR3, the DNA is TGCAGTGCCAGTCAGTCGCGGGACAGGGGGAGCCGATTGGAGACCCAGTACTTC. The chain is built from TRBV20-1 and TRBJ2-5; 11 nucleotides align to TRBD1. V lost 6 bases, J lost 5 bases, and 20 bases stayed unmatched. The CDR3 runs to 18 residues. Looked up from germline, CDR1 is DFQATT and CDR2 is SNEGSKA (reference sequence).

This clonotype was seen once. The genes are TRBV7-9 and TRBJ2-1; 10 bases fit TRBD2. Germline CDR1 SEHNR, CDR2 FQNEAQ (reference sequence). The trim removed 2 bases at V and 7 bases at J, leaving 11 bases unmatched. The CDR3 length is 17 residues. CDR3 bases: TGTGCCAGCAGCTTATTTGGGCTAGCGGGAGTTCGTAATGAGCAGTTCTTC. It encodes CASSLFGLAGVRNEQFF.

This clonotype showed up many times. The chain links TRBV4-1 to TRBJ1-1; D is ambiguous. Germline V gives CDR1 MGHRA, CDR2 YSYEKL. This CDR3 has 17 residues. Trimming left V 4 bases short and J 3 bases short, with 21 bases between. Here the CDR3 reads CASSLVLTWAEDTEAFF. CDR3 nucleotide sequence: TGCGCCAGCAGCCTAGTACTAACTTGGGCGGAAGACACTGAAGCTTTCTTT.

On this clonotype: Germline is not matched at one junction end, which may reflect a read error. The CDR3 sequence is CSARDVQGYYGDTF. CDR3 DNA: TGCAGTGCTAGAGATGTACAGGGATACTATGGCGACACCTTC. The genes are TRBV20-1 and TRBJ1-2; D may be TRBD1 (6 bases). Germline-derived CDR1 and CDR2 are DFQATT and SNEGSKA (reference sequence). This CDR3 spans 14 amino acids.

CDR3 residues: CSPQGLAYEQYF. DNA of the CDR3: TGCAGCCCTCAGGGGTTAGCCTACGAGCAGTACTTC. The rearrangement uses TRBV20-1 and TRBJ2-7, with D maybe TRBD1 (6 bases). Germline CDR1 DFQATT, CDR2 SNEGSKA (reference sequence). There are 12 residues in the CDR3.

This clonotype was detected a few times. The rearrangement links TRBV2 to TRBJ1-1; 10 bases map to TRBD1. CDR1 and CDR2 from the germline V gene are SNHLY and FYNNEI. The length of the CDR3 is 14 residues. Trimming took 6 bases from V and 4 from J; bases not matched to a gene: 5. CDR3 protein: CASSAGTGVTEAFF. Written as DNA, the CDR3 is TGTGCCAGCAGCGCCGGGACAGGGGTCACTGAAGCTTTCTTT.

The sample holds many counts of this clonotype. CDR3 residues: CSASLVWTSGDQETQYF. In DNA form, the CDR3 reads TGCAGTGCTAGCCTCGTATGGACTAGCGGAGACCAAGAGACCCAGTACTTC. The V and J genes are TRBV20-1 and TRBJ2-5, with TRBD2 matching over 10 bases. V lost 3 bases and J lost 0; bases outside the gene matches: 10. Germline V gene lookup returns CDR1 DFQATT and CDR2 SNEGSKA (reference sequence). The CDR3 runs 17 residues.

This clonotype occurred a few times. J is TRBJ1-3 and V is TRBV7-3; no reliable D call. The germline CDR1 and CDR2 sequences are SGHTA and FQGTGA. The CDR3 contains 13 residues. The ends were cut back, 0 bases at V and 0 bases at J, with 0 bases in the middle. The CDR3 bases are TGTGCCAGCAGCTTAACCTCTGGAAACACCATATATTTT. Encoded protein: CASSLTSGNTIYF.

In this sample, this clonotype turned up many times. This chain's CDR3 is CASSQEGGRWNEQFF. In DNA, the CDR3 is TGCGCCAGCAGCCAAGAAGGGGGCAGATGGAATGAGCAGTTCTTC. This chain joins TRBV4-1 and TRBJ2-1; 7 bases are a match to TRBD1. CDR1 MGHRA and CDR2 YSYEKL come from the germline V gene. The V and J ends lost 0 bases and 7 bases, in that order; junction bases with no gene match: 6. The length of the CDR3 is 15 residues.

With respect to this clonotype: A much larger clone is a single base away; this may be a read error. The chain uses TRBV10-3 and TRBJ2-7, with unresolved D. The CDR3 covers 15 residues. Germline V gene sequence: CDR1 ENHRY, CDR2 SYGVKD. For the CDR3, the DNA is TGTGCCATCAGTAAGTCGACCGGGCACACCTACGAGCAGTACTTC. Translated: CAISKSTGHTYEQYF.

Only a few counts were recorded for this clonotype. The chain is built from TRBV12-3 or TRBV12-4 and TRBJ1-1; possible D gene TRBD1, 6 bases. This CDR3 region has 14 residues. Trimming left V 2 bases short and J 4 bases short, with 11 bases between. The CDR3 loop is CASSLNREGTEAFF. The CDR3 region has the DNA TGTGCCAGCAGTTTAAACAGGGAGGGCACTGAAGCTTTCTTT.

V is TRBV11-2 and J is TRBJ2-3; TRBD2 matches 11 bases. Germline lookup yields CDR1 SGHAT and CDR2 FQNNGV. The CDR3 is made up of 15 amino acids. After removal of 4 bases from V and 6 bases from J, the junction contained 6 bases not matched to a gene. CDR3 amino acids: CASSSTSGIADTQYF. CDR3 DNA sequence: TGTGCCAGCAGCTCGACTAGCGGGATAGCGGATACGCAGTATTTT.

By frequency in the sample, this clonotype is medium-sized (0.01 to 0.1%). V is TRBV9 and J is TRBJ2-3; TRBD2 agrees at 8 bases. Losses at the gene ends were 0 bases for V and 0 bases for J; bases not matched to a gene: 15. This CDR3 contains 20 residues. Germline-derived CDR1 and CDR2 are SGDLS and YYNGEE. CDR3 region: CASSVEGSAGVRPSTDTQYF. In DNA, the CDR3 is TGTGCCAGCAGCGTAGAAGGATCAGCGGGGGTCCGACCTAGCACAGATACGCAGTATTTT.

This clonotype has at least ten counts. The rearrangement joins TRBV6-5 to TRBJ2-7; no clear D gene. CDR3 size: 15 residues. Germline V lookup: CDR1 MNHEY, CDR2 SVGAGI. Trimming shortened V by 0 bases and J by 2 bases, and 11 bases separated the two germline ends. CDR3 nucleotides: TGTGCCAGCAGTTACTCGTTCCCTACCCCCTACGAGCAGTACTTC. Protein product: CASSYSFPTPYEQYF.

This clonotype was seen many times. The chain has TRBV7-9 and TRBJ1-5; TRBD1 agrees at 7 bases. The CDR3 totals 14 residues. The ends lost 5 bases at V and 3 bases at J; junction bases unmatched: 4. CDR1 is SEHNR and CDR2 is FQNEAQ in the germline V gene (reference sequence). The CDR3 loop reads CASSPGQDNQPQHF. CDR3 nucleotide sequence: TGTGCCAGCAGCCCCGGACAGGACAATCAGCCCCAGCATTTT.

This clonotype was found a few times. This sequence joins TRBV6-5 and TRBJ2-1; D is perhaps TRBD2 (6 bases). This CDR3 has 14 residues. The V end was cut by 1 base, the J end by 7 bases, with 11 bases between. Germline V CDR1 and CDR2: MNHEY, SVGAGI. The CDR3 loop is CASSYFLTRNEQFF. CDR3 in DNA: TGTGCCAGCAGTTACTTTCTGACTAGAAATGAGCAGTTCTTC.

This clonotype was seen more than once but under ten times. The CDR3 reads CASSRERQAEQYF. In DNA form, the CDR3 reads TGTGCCAGCTCACGGGAAAGACAAGCCGAGCAGTACTTC. This chain joins TRBV18 and TRBJ2-7; D gene unclear. The CDR3 spans 13 residues. Trimming removed 4 bases at V and 6 bases at J, with 13 bases between. The V gene's germline CDR1 is KGHSH and CDR2 LQKENI.

In its sample, this clonotype ranks as medium-sized (0.01 to 0.1%). The CDR3 coding sequence is TGCAGTGCCGCCGGTGCAACGAACACCGGGGAGCTGTTTTTT. Its protein product is CSAAGATNTGELFF. This chain joins TRBV20-1 and TRBJ2-2, with unresolved D. The germline V and J ends were trimmed by 6 bases and 0 bases, with 11 bases remaining between them. This CDR3 comprises 14 residues. The germline CDR1 and CDR2 sequences are DFQATT and SNEGSKA (reference sequence).

In its sample, this clonotype ranks as medium-sized. The V call is TRBV20-1, the J call TRBJ2-7; 15 positions agree with TRBD2. Germline-derived CDR1 and CDR2 are DFQATT and SNEGSKA (reference sequence). The CDR3 contains 16 residues. With 1 base clipped from V and 4 bases from J, the junction kept 5 bases outside the gene matches. Written as DNA, the CDR3 is TGCAGTGCTAGAGTTGGGACTAGCGGGGGGACTTACGAGCAGTACTTC. This codes for CSARVGTSGGTYEQYF.

A few counts support this clonotype. This may be a read error: a much more frequent sequence differs by one nucleotide. The chain links TRBV29-1 to TRBJ2-1; a possible D gene is TRBD1 (6 bases). Germline assignment: CDR1 SQVTM and CDR2 ANQGSEA. This CDR3 has 14 amino acids. Trimming cost V 5 bases and J 9 bases, with 20 bases left between them. For the CDR3, the DNA is TGCAGCGTTCAGGCGTTAGGACAGTGTAGTGAGCAGTTCTTC. Translating gives CSVQALGQCSEQFF.

This clonotype is judged medium-sized. The chain links TRBV12-3 or TRBV12-4 to TRBJ1-2; D may be TRBD1 (5 bases). V shed 7 bases and J shed 4 bases, with 10 bases lying between them. The CDR3 has 12 amino acids. The CDR3 protein is CASTMGLYGYTF. For the CDR3, the DNA is TGTGCCAGCACCATGGGGCTCTATGGCTACACCTTC.

This chain joins TRBV6-5 and TRBJ2-5, with a possible D match to TRBD2 (5 bases). Germline CDR1 MNHEY, CDR2 SVGAGI. Trimming cost V 6 bases and J 4 bases, with 15 bases left between them. The length of the CDR3 is 14 residues. This chain's CDR3 is CASSPGWVPETQYF. The CDR3 DNA follows: TGTGCCAGCAGCCCGGGATGGGTACCAGAGACCCAGTACTTC.

CDR3 DNA sequence: TGTGCCAGCTCACCTCAAGACAGACTACCCTCTGGAAACACCATATATTTT. Its translation is CASSPQDRLPSGNTIYF. The chain is built from TRBV18 and TRBJ1-3; tentative D call: TRBD1 (5 bases). This CDR3 comprises 17 residues. V lost 3 bases and J lost 0, with 15 bases in between. Germline CDR1 and CDR2: KGHSH and LQKENI.

The chain has TRBV14 and TRBJ1-1; TRBD1 might be the D (5 bases). The length of the CDR3 is 15 residues. Germline CDR1 and CDR2: SGHDN and FVKESK. The germline V and J ends were trimmed by 1 base and 1 base, with 10 bases remaining between them. For the CDR3, the DNA is TGTGCCAGCAGCCAAGTAGGCAGGGCGAACACTGAAGCTTTCTTT. This encodes CASSQVGRANTEAFF.

This clonotype occurred a few times. CDR3 sequence: CSARDRRYMNTEAFF. The DNA for the CDR3 is TGCAGTGCTAGAGACCGACGGTATATGAACACTGAAGCTTTCTTT. The chain is built from TRBV20-1 and TRBJ1-1; no clear D gene. V was pared by 0 bases and J by 0 bases, with 11 bases between. The CDR3 contains 15 residues. Germline assignment: CDR1 DFQATT and CDR2 SNEGSKA (reference sequence).

The table lists this clonotype with many counts. The chain is built from TRBV7-9 and TRBJ2-5; 7 bases align to TRBD1. The CDR3 runs 14 residues. Germline V gene data show CDR1 as SEHNR and CDR2 as FQNEAQ (reference sequence). Trimming at V came to 5 bases and at J to 5 bases, leaving 8 bases not matched to a gene. The CDR3 DNA sequence: TGTGCCAGCAGCGTATCGACAGGGCCGGAGACCCAGTACTTC. This gives the protein CASSVSTGPETQYF.

This clonotype was seen a handful of times. This chain joins TRBV4-3 and TRBJ2-7; D is possibly TRBD1 (6 bases). The V and J ends lost 6 bases and 4 bases respectively, with 16 bases between them. The germline gives CDR1 LGHNA, CDR2 YSLEER. The CDR3 has 14 residues. The CDR3 sequence: CASSPATGRYEQYF. The CDR3 DNA follows: TGCGCCAGCAGTCCTGCTACAGGGCGGTACGAGCAGTACTTC.

At least ten counts were recorded for this clonotype. The gene calls are TRBV6-5 and TRBJ2-3, with D hard to call. Germline lookup yields CDR1 MNHEY and CDR2 SVGAGI. The CDR3 has 14 amino acids. Trimming pared 6 bases from V and 0 bases from J, leaving 10 bases between. Here the CDR3 reads CASRRYLSTDTQYF. CDR3 DNA sequence: TGTGCCAGCAGAAGGTATCTGAGCACAGATACGCAGTATTTT.

This clonotype has just a few counts. V is TRBV5-1 and J is TRBJ2-1, with D possibly TRBD1 on 6 matching bases. The ends were cut back, 0 bases at V and 2 bases at J, with 9 bases in the middle. The CDR3 has 15 residues. Germline CDR1 SGHRS, CDR2 YFSETQ. CDR3 nucleotide sequence: TGCGCCAGCAGCTTGGCCGGGGACACCTACAATGAGCAGTTCTTC. Encoded protein: CASSLAGDTYNEQFF.